Each of the 16 T cell receptor beta chains below was sequenced from the same sample in a study of T cell repertoires in cytomegalovirus infection. These TCRs' antigens remain unknown. MiXCR, run by TCRdb on the reads, gives a single entry per CDR3 protein. Of 100,000 to 150,000 distinct CDR3 sequences in the sample, roughly a quarter were seen once. Sequenced input: PBMCs, sequenced either directly or after in vitro stimulation (not recorded which). The receptors were sampled from a human donor in good health (CMV status not recorded). Some clones in this sample may be carry-over from other donors' samples.

This chain connects TRBV29-1 to TRBJ2-5, with TRBD2 matching over 7 bases. J lost 0 bases, V lost 3 bases, and 4 bases had no gene match. Germline CDR1 and CDR2: SQVTM and ANQGSEA. The CDR3 is made up of 14 amino acids. CDR3 region: CSVEGGTYQETQYF. The CDR3 DNA sequence: TGCAGCGTTGAGGGGGGGACGTACCAAGAGACCCAGTACTTC.

This clonotype was seen at least ten times. The V and J genes are TRBV11-2 and TRBJ1-4, with D unresolved. V dropped 5 bases and J dropped 7 bases, with 20 bases sitting between them. The germline V gene has CDR1 SGHAT and CDR2 FQNNGV. There are 16 residues in the CDR3. CDR3 bases: TGTGCCAGCAGCCCCCTCGCGGTCACGGATGGTGAAAAACTGTTTTTT. The encoded protein is CASSPLAVTDGEKLFF.

This clonotype was counted many times. The chain joins TRBV12-3 or TRBV12-4 to TRBJ2-3; D is uncertain. V dropped 3 bases and J dropped 0 bases, with 10 bases sitting between them. The CDR3 loop spans 15 amino acids. The CDR3 spells CASSFGISSTDTQYF. CDR3 nucleotides: TGTGCCAGCAGTTTTGGCATCTCGAGCACAGATACGCAGTATTTT.

This clonotype has only a few counts. The genes are TRBV11-2 and TRBJ2-1; TRBD1 aligns across 7 bases. Trimming at V came to 2 bases and at J to 0 bases, leaving 4 bases not matched to a gene. In germline, CDR1 is SGHAT, CDR2 FQNNGV. This CDR3 comprises 16 residues. CDR3 DNA sequence: TGTGCCAGCAGCTTACTACAGGGGCGCTCCTACAATGAGCAGTTCTTC. Its translation: CASSLLQGRSYNEQFF. Full variable domain (missing parts from reference TRBV11-2 and TRBJ2-1): EAGVAQSPRYKIIEKRQSVAFWCNPISGHATLYWYQQILGQGPKLLIQFQNNGVVDDSQLPKDRFSAERLKGVDSTLKIQPAKLEDSAVYLCASSLLQGRSYNEQFFGPGTRLTVL.

The sample holds a few counts of this clonotype. V and J are TRBV19 and TRBJ2-1; 12 bases align to TRBD2. V shed 3 bases and J 1 base; nucleotides not matched to a gene: 7. CDR1 is LNHDA and CDR2 is SQIVND in the germline V gene (reference sequence). The CDR3 spans 18 residues. Here the CDR3 DNA reads TGTGCCAGTAGTATGCCGACTAGCGGGAGTAGTTCCTACAATGAGCAGTTCTTC. Translating gives CASSMPTSGSSSYNEQFF.

This clonotype was counted at least ten times. This chain uses TRBV7-2 with TRBJ1-5, with 7 bases matching TRBD1. Germline trimming cut 5 bases from V and 4 bases from J; bases unmatched to any gene: 8. CDR1 is SGHTA, CDR2 FQGNSA, per germline. CDR3 length: 15 amino acids. CDR3 sequence: CASSLSDRANQPQHF. The CDR3 DNA reads TGTGCCAGCAGCCTCTCCGACAGGGCTAATCAGCCCCAGCATTTT. The full variable domain, its missing parts supplied by reference TRBV7-2 and TRBJ1-5, is GAGVSQSPSNKVTEKGKDVELRCDPISGHTALYWYRQSLGQGLEFLIYFQGNSAPDKSGLPSDRFSAERTGGSVSTLTIQRTQQEDSAVYLCASSLSDRANQPQHFGDGTRLSIL.

The chain combines TRBV6-5 with TRBJ2-7; 7 bases are a match to TRBD2. The V segment lost 6 bases and the J segment 2 bases; nucleotides outside the gene matches: 7. Germline lookup yields CDR1 MNHEY and CDR2 SVGAGI. This CDR3 contains 14 residues. The CDR3 nucleotides are TGTGCCAGCAGCACCCGGACTAGGCCCTACGAGCAGTACGTC. Protein sequence: CASSTRTRPYEQYV.

The CDR3 coding sequence is TGCAGCGTCACCCCAGAGGACAGCGATTGGGCGAACACTGAAGCTTTCTTT. Encoded protein: CSVTPEDSDWANTEAFF. The genes are TRBV29-1 and TRBJ1-1; D possibly corresponds to TRBD1 (6 bases). There are 17 residues in the CDR3. Germline-derived CDR1 and CDR2 are SQVTM and ANQGSEA. Between the trimmed V and J ends, which lost 6 bases and 1 base, there was a span of 24 bases.

CDR3 residues: CASSGTSGSVVDTQYF. The CDR3 coding sequence is TGTGCCAGCAGCGGGACTAGCGGGAGTGTAGTGGATACGCAGTATTTT. This chain connects TRBV14 to TRBJ2-3, with 14 bases that match TRBD2. CDR1 SGHDN and CDR2 FVKESK come from the germline V gene. Trimming cost V 5 bases and J 6 bases; bases outside gene matches: 7. The CDR3 extends over 16 amino acids.

This clonotype has just a few counts. The V call is TRBV29-1, the J call TRBJ2-5; unclear D gene. CDR3 length: 13 amino acids. Germline assignment: CDR1 SQVTM and CDR2 ANQGSEA. Trimming left V 3 bases short and J 2 bases short, with 10 bases between. This CDR3 reads CSVEKHLQETQYF. The CDR3 DNA reads TGCAGCGTTGAGAAACATCTTCAAGAGACCCAGTACTTC.

This clonotype was seen a handful of times. The chain uses TRBV7-2 and TRBJ1-6, with 9 bases lining up with TRBD1. Unmatched junction bases numbered 13, after V lost 3 bases and J lost 4 bases. Germline V gene lookup returns CDR1 SGHTA and CDR2 FQGNSA. This CDR3 is built from 19 residues. CDR3 nucleotides: TGTGCCAGCAGCTTGCGGGACAGGGATTCCAATTTTTATAATTCACCCCTCCACTTT. Amino acids: CASSLRDRDSNFYNSPLHF.

This sequence joins TRBV20-1 and TRBJ2-1; D is unclear. The CDR3 consists of 15 residues. Trimming cost V 0 bases and J 0 bases, with 9 bases left between them. Germline V CDR1 and CDR2: DFQATT, SNEGSKA (reference sequence). In DNA form, the CDR3 reads TGCAGTGCTAGAGATGACGAGAGCTCCTACAATGAGCAGTTCTTC. Amino acids: CSARDDESSYNEQFF.

The chain employs TRBV6-1 and TRBJ2-1; TRBD2 matches at 12 bases. Losses at the gene ends were 4 bases for V and 4 bases for J; bases not matched to a gene: 5. This CDR3 is built from 16 residues. The germline gives CDR1 MNHNS, CDR2 SASEGT. The CDR3 loop is CASSGGTSGRYNEQFF. CDR3 bases: TGTGCCAGCAGTGGCGGGACTAGCGGGCGTTACAATGAGCAGTTCTTC.

In its sample, this clonotype was seen a few times. At one end, the junction sequence differs from germline, possibly due to a read error. This chain connects TRBV4-1 to TRBJ1-1; D is ambiguous. The CDR3 has 11 amino acids. In germline, CDR1 is MGHRA, CDR2 YSYEKL. The CDR3 is CASSQDGLLGF. CDR3 coding DNA: TGCGCCAGCAGCCAAGATGGACTGCTCGGGTTT.

This clonotype was seen many times. The chain has TRBV7-2 and TRBJ2-7, with D perhaps matching TRBD1 (7 bases). The CDR3 is 16 residues long. Germline-derived CDR1 and CDR2 are SGHTA and FQGNSA. V lost 8 bases and J 1 base, leaving 21 bases between the germline ends. CDR3 sequence (DNA): TGTGCCAGCTGCCCCGGAGGGGGCGTGATGTCCTACGAGCAGTACTTC. Its translation: CASCPGGGVMSYEQYF.

This clonotype was counted at least ten times. This chain joins TRBV6-2 or TRBV6-3 and TRBJ2-3; a weak D match, TRBD1 (6 bases). The germline CDR1 and CDR2 sequences are MNHEY and SVGEGT. This CDR3 region has 16 residues. Trimming took 8 bases from V and 1 from J, leaving 19 bases between them. CDR3 sequence reads: CASRPLWAGGTDTQYF. For the CDR3, the DNA is TGTGCCAGCCGTCCCCTCTGGGCAGGGGGCACAGATACGCAGTATTTT.